The clone carrying this TCR beta chain was observed a handful of times. What it binds is not known. This specimen belongs to a study of OX40 agonist ivuxolimab in advanced cancers. Background on the study: Ivuxolimab, an agonist antibody against OX40 (CD134), was given to patients. Prior checkpoint blockade (anti-PD-1, anti-PD-L1 or anti-CTLA-4) was permitted; roughly 40% had it.

Study-wide findings and caveats: There was clonal expansion of CD4+ and CD8+ blood T cells by week 6 at 0.1 to 3.0 mg/kg. Partial responders at 0.1-3.0 mg/kg showed near-lowest clonal expansion.

Germline V gene sequence: CDR1 KGHSH, CDR2 LQKENI. V lost 3 bases to trimming and J lost 6 bases; unmatched junction nucleotides: 15. This CDR3 is built from 18 residues. Measured with immunoSEQ multiplex PCR; TCRdb has only the in-frame clones, and not every one. The table includes 65,000 or so clones, around 90% detected once. The material sequenced was CD4+ or CD8+ T cells sorted from blood, taken in a trial of the OX40 agonist ivuxolimab. This sequence originates from an adult with an advanced solid tumor such as melanoma, head and neck, liver or kidney cancer. The chain combines TRBV18 with TRBJ2-2; 8 bases are a match to TRBD1. CDR3 nucleotide sequence: TGTGCCAGCTCACCCCCTAAAGGACAGGGAGGTAGTGCCGGGGAGCTGTTTTTT. This translates into CASSPPKGQGGSAGELFF.